Presented here are 2 T cell receptor beta chains from one specimen sequenced in a study of T cell responses to AZD1222 COVID-19 vaccine. Only in-frame clones appear in the TCRdb table, and some are missing; sequencing was by immunoSEQ multiplex PCR. This table has 120,000 or so clones, approximately 88% appearing once. The sequencing here drew on peripheral blood, taken on day 0 of AZD1222 vaccination. All receptors come from an adult in good health.

The chain recombines TRBV28 with TRBJ1-2; 9 positions match TRBD1. CDR1 is MDHEN and CDR2 is SYDVKM in the germline V gene. The V and J ends lost 6 bases and 8 bases, in that order; junction bases with no gene match: 10. This CDR3 spans 14 amino acids. In DNA form, the CDR3 reads TGTGCCAGCAGCTCGGGACAGGGTATCGTAGGCTACACCTTC. Protein: CASSSGQGIVGYTF.

The chain is built from TRBV3-1 (or the pseudogene TRBV3-2) and TRBJ2-2, with 11 nucleotides matching TRBD2. Looked up from germline, CDR1 is LGHDT and CDR2 is YNNKEL (reference sequence). CDR3 length: 14 amino acids. V was pared by 4 bases and J by 6 bases, with 1 base of the junction left unmatched. The CDR3 region has the DNA TGTGCCAGCAGCCTGACTAGCGGGGCCGGGGAGCTGTTTTTT. This sequence encodes CASSLTSGAGELFF.